The 3 T cell receptor beta chains presented below share a single source sample, sequenced in a study of T cells in localized non-small cell lung cancer. Assay used: immunoSEQ multiplex PCR; TCRdb lists only in-frame clones, some missing. The sample has around 2,800 clones; 35% to 40% are singletons. The input for sequencing was lung tumor tissue, taken before any cancer treatment. Every receptor here comes from a male donor at least 60 years old with stage I squamous cell lung carcinoma.

In its sample, this clone was seen a few times. The V call is TRBV11-3, the J call TRBJ2-7, with 11 positions matching TRBD2. Germline V gene data show CDR1 as SGHNT and CDR2 as YENEEA. The CDR3 extends over 17 amino acids. The ends lost 1 base at V and 6 bases at J; junction bases unmatched: 11. The CDR3 reads CASSLGIAGGRKGEQYF. In DNA form, the CDR3 reads TGTGCCAGCAGCTTAGGAATAGCGGGAGGGCGAAAGGGCGAGCAGTACTTC.

The chain has TRBV11-3 and TRBJ2-3, with TRBD1 matching over 8 bases. Looked up from germline, CDR1 is SGHNT and CDR2 is YENEEA. Unmatched junction bases numbered 7, after V lost 5 bases and J lost 6 bases. The CDR3 length is 14 residues. The CDR3 sequence is CASSTATGEDTQYF. CDR3 in DNA: TGTGCCAGCAGCACGGCGACAGGGGAGGATACGCAGTATTTT.

The chain is built from TRBV30 and TRBJ2-1; 7 bases align to TRBD2. CDR3 size: 14 residues. Germline trimming cut 0 bases from V and 5 bases from J; bases unmatched to any gene: 4. CDR1 GTSNPN and CDR2 SVGIG come from the germline V gene (reference sequence). CDR3 coding DNA: TGTGCCTGGAGTGTACGGGAGGCTCACAATGAGCAGTTCTTC. Protein sequence: CAWSVREAHNEQFF.